The next 5 T cell receptor beta chains were all read from a single sample in a study of blood T cells in healthy people across ages. A second PCR of roughly 7 to 11 cycles used a sample-barcoded 5' primer and a J-beta primer mix. MiXCR was run by TCRdb on the 5' RACE reads, yielding one entry per CDR3 protein. This table holds 650,000 to 1,000,000 distinct CDR3 sequences, 35% to 40% found once. The specimen was blood. These receptors were taken from a man aged 18-30 years in good health.

Points on this clonotype: With a much larger clone just one base away, this may be a read error. The chain is built from TRBV7-6 and TRBJ2-3; tentative D call: TRBD1 (6 bases). Germline-derived CDR1 and CDR2 are SGHVS and FNYEAQ. Trimming left V 1 base short and J 6 bases short, with 14 bases between. The CDR3 spans 15 residues. The CDR3 reads CASSLEQGPLDTQYF. The CDR3 region has the DNA TGTGCCAGCAGCTTAGAGCAGGGGCCCCTTGATACGCAGTATTTT.

A few counts support this clonotype. The gene calls are TRBV12-3 or TRBV12-4 and TRBJ1-1; D gene unclear. The CDR3 runs to 12 residues. V was cut by 6 bases and J by 8 bases, with 13 bases left in between. CDR3: CASSQGRREAFF. The CDR3 DNA reads TGTGCCAGCAGCCAAGGACGGAGAGAAGCTTTCTTT.

As regards this clonotype: One junction end does not reproduce the germline sequence, and a read error may be involved. The chain has TRBV12-3 or TRBV12-4 and TRBJ2-1, with 7 bases aligning to TRBD1. CDR3 length: 15 residues. CDR3 amino acids: CASRETGSSYSEQFF. The CDR3 DNA sequence: TGTGCCAGCAGGGAGACAGGGAGCTCCTACAGTGAGCAGTTCTTC.

The chain joins TRBV20-1 to TRBJ2-3; perhaps TRBD2 as D (5 bases). This CDR3 has 11 amino acids. CDR1 and CDR2 from the germline V gene are DFQATT and SNEGSKA (reference sequence). CDR3 in DNA: TGCAGGGCGGGCCGCACAGATACGCAGTATTTT. Translation gives CRAGRTDTQYF.

The chain recombines TRBV12-5 with TRBJ2-2; no clear D gene. V was trimmed by 3 bases and J by 4 bases, leaving 0 bases between them. CDR1 and CDR2 from the germline V gene are LGHNT and FRNRAP. The CDR3 loop spans 11 amino acids. DNA of the CDR3: TGTGCTAGTGGTTTCACCGGGGAGCTGTTTTTT. Amino acid sequence: CASGFTGELFF.